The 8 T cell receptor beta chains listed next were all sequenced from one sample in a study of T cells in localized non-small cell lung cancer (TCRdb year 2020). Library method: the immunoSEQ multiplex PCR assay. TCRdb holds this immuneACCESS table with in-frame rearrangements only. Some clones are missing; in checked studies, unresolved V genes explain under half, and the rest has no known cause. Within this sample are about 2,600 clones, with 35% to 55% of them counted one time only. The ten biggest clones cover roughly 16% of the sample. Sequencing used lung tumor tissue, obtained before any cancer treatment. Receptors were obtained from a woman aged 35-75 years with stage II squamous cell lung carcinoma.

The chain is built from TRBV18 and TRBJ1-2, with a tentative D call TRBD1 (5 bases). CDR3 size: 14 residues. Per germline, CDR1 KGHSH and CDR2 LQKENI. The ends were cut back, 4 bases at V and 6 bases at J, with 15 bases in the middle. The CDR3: CASSLSGTSNGYTF. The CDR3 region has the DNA TGTGCCAGCTCACTCTCCGGGACTTCGAATGGCTACACCTTC.

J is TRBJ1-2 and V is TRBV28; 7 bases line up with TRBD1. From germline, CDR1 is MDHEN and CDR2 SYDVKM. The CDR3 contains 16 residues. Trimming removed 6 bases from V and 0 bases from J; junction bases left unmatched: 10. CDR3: CASRTLQGSANYGYTF. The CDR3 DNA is TGTGCCAGCAGGACGCTACAGGGGTCAGCTAACTATGGCTACACCTTC.

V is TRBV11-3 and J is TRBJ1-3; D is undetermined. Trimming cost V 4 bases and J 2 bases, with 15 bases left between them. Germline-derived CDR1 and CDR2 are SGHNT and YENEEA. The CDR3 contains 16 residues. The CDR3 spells CASSSGPRGTGNTIYF. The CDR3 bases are TGTGCCAGCAGCTCTGGACCTAGAGGTACTGGAAACACCATATATTTT.

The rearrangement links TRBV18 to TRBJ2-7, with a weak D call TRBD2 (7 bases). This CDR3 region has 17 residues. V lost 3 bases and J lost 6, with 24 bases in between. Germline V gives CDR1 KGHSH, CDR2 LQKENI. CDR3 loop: CASSPTVGGLGGSEQYF. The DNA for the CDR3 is TGTGCCAGCTCACCGACTGTGGGGGGGCTAGGTGGATCCGAGCAGTACTTC.

CDR3 protein: CASSPQSGTETQYF. In DNA form, the CDR3 reads TGTGCCAGCAGCCCCCAGTCAGGGACGGAGACCCAGTACTTC. The chain carries TRBV28 and TRBJ2-5, with D perhaps TRBD1 or TRBD2 (5 bases each). The CDR3 is 14 amino acids. Germline values: CDR1 MDHEN, CDR2 SYDVKM. V lost 6 bases to trimming and J lost 5 bases, with 16 bases between them.

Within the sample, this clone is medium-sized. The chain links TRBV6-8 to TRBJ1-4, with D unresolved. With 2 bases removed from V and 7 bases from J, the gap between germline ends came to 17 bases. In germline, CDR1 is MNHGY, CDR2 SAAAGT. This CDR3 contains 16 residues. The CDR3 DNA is TGTGCCAGCAGTTACGGAGGTTCAGGAGGGAGTGAAAAACTGTTTTTT. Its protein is CASSYGGSGGSEKLFF.

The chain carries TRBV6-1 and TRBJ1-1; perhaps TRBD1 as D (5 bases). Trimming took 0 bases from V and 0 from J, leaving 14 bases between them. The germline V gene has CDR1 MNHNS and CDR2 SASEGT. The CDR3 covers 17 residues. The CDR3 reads CASSEALTGQLNTEAFF. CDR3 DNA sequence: TGTGCCAGCAGTGAAGCGCTTACAGGACAACTGAACACTGAAGCTTTCTTT.

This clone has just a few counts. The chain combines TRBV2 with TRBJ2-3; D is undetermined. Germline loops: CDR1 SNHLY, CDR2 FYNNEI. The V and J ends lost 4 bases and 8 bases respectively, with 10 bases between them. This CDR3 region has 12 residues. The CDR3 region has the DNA TGTGCCAGCAGTGTCTTACAGTTTACGCAGTATTTT. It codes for CASSVLQFTQYF.